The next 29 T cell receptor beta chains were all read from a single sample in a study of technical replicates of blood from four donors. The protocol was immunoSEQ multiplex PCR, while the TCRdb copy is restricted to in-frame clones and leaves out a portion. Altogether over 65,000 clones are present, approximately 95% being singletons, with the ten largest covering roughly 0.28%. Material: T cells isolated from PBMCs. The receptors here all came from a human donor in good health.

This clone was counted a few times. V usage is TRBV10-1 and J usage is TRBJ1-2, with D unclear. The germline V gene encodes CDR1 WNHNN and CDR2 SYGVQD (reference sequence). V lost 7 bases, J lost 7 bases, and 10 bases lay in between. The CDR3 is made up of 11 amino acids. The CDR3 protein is CASMGRRGYTF. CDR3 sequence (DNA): TGCGCCAGCATGGGCAGACGTGGCTACACCTTC.

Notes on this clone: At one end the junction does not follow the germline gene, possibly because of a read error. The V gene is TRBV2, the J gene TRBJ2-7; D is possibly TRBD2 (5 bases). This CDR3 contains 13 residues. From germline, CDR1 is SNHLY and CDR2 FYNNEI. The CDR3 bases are TGTGCCAGCACAGAAGACTACCCCTATGAGCAGTACTTC. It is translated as CASTEDYPYEQYF.

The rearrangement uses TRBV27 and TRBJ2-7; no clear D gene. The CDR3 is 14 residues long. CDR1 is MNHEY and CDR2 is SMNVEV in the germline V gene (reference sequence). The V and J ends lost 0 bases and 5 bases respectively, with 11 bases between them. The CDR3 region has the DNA TGTGCCAGCAGTTTATCGATGGTCCGGGACGAGCAGTACTTC. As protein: CASSLSMVRDEQYF.

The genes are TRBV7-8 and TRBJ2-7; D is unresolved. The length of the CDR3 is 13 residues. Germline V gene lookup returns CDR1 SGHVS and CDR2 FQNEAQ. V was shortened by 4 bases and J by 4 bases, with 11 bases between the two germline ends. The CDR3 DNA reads TGTGCCAGCAGCTCCAACCTAATTTACGAGCAGTACTTC. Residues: CASSSNLIYEQYF.

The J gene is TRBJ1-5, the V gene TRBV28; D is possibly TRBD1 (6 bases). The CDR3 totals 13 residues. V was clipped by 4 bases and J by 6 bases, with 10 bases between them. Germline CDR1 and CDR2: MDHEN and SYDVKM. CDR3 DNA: TGTGCCAGCAGTTCTCACAGGGTTCAGCCCCAGCATTTT. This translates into CASSSHRVQPQHF.

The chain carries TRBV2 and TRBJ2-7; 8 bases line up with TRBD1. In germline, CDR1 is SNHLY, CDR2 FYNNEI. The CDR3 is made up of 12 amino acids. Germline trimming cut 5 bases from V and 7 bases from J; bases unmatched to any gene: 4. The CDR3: CASSRQGREQYF. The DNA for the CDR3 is TGTGCCAGCAGTCGACAGGGGAGGGAGCAGTACTTC.

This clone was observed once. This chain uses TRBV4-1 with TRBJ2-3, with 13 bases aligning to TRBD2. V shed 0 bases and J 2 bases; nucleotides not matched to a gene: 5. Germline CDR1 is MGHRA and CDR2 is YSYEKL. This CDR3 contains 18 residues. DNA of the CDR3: TGCGCCAGCAGCCAAGATTTGGGACTAGCGGGACCCACAGATACGCAGTATTTT. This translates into CASSQDLGLAGPTDTQYF.

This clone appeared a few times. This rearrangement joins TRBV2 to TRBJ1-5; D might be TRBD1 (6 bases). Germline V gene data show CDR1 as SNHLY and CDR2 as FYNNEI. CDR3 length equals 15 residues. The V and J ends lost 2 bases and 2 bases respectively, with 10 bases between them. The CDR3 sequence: CASSERSGGNQPQHF. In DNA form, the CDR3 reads TGTGCCAGCAGTGAACGGTCAGGGGGCAATCAGCCCCAGCATTTT. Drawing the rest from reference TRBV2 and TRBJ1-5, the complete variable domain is EPEVTQTPSHQVTQMGQEVILRCVPISNHLYFYWYRQILGQKVEFLVSFYNNEISEKSEIFDDQFSVERPDGSNFTLKIRSTKLEDSAMYFCASSERSGGNQPQHFGDGTRLSIL.

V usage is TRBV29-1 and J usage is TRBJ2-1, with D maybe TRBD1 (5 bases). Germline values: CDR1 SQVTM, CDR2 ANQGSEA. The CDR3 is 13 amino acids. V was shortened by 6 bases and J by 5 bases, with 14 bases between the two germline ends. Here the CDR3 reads CSVWAGNHNEQFF. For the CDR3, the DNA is TGCAGCGTATGGGCAGGGAACCACAATGAGCAGTTCTTC.

In nucleotides, the CDR3 is TGTGCCAGCAGCCCACATGGACGGACAGGGGCCTTGAGCTATGGCTACACCTTC. This sequence encodes CASSPHGRTGALSYGYTF. The chain couples TRBV9 to TRBJ1-2, with 9 positions matching TRBD1. Losses at the gene ends were 4 bases for V and 4 bases for J; bases not matched to a gene: 17. Per the germline V gene, CDR1 is SGDLS and CDR2 is YYNGEE. The CDR3 length is 18 residues. Complete variable domain (other parts from reference TRBV9 and TRBJ1-2): DSGVTQTPKHLITATGQRVTLRCSPRSGDLSVYWYQQSLDQGLQFLIQYYNGEERAKGNILERFSAQQFPDLHSELNLSSLELGDSALYFCASSPHGRTGALSYGYTFGSGTRLTVV.

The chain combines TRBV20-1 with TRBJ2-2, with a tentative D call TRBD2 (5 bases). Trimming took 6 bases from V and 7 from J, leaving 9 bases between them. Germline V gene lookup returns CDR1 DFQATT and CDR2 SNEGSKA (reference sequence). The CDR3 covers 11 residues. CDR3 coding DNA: TGCAGTGCCCTCGGGATCGGGGAGCTGTTTTTT. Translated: CSALGIGELFF.

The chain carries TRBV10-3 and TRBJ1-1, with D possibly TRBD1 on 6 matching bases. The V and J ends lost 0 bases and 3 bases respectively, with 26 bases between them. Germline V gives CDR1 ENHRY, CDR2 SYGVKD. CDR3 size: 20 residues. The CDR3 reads CAISESRADYHQGPDTEAFF. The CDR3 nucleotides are TGTGCCATCAGTGAGTCCCGAGCCGATTACCACCAGGGGCCGGACACTGAAGCTTTCTTT.

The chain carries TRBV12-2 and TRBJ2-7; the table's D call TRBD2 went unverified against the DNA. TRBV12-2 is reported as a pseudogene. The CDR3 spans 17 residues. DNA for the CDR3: TGTGCAAGTCTTACTAGCCACTGGACTGAAATCGGGTTCGAGCAGTACTTC. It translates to CASLTSHWTEIGFEQYF.

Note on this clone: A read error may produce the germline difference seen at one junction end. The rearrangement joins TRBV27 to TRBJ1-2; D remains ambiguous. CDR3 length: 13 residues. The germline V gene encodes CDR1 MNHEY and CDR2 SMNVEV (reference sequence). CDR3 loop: CASSFSGNSGYTF. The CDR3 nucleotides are TGTGCCAGCAGTTTCTCGGGGAACTCTGGCTACACCTTC.

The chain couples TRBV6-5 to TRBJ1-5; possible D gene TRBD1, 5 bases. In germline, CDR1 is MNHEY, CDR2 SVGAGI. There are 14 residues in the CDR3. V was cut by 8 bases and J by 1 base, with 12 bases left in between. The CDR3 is CASRQGGSNQPQHF. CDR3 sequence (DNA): TGTGCCAGCCGCCAGGGAGGCAGCAATCAGCCCCAGCATTTT.

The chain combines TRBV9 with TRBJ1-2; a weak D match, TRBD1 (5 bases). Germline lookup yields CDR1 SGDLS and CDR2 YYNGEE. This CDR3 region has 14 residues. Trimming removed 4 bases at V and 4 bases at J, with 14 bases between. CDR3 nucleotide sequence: TGTGCCAGCAGCAGTGGAGGGACTGGCTATGGCTACACCTTC. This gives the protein CASSSGGTGYGYTF.

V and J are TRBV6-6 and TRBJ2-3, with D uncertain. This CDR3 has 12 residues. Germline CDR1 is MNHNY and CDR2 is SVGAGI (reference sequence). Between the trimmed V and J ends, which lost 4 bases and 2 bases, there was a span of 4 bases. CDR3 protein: CASSSNTDTQYF. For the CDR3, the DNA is TGTGCCAGCAGTTCCAACACAGATACGCAGTATTTT.

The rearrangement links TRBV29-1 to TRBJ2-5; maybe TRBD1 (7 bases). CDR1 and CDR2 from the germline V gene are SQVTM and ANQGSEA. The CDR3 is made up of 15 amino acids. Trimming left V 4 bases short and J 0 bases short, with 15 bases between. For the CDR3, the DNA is TGCAGCGTTGTGGGGGCCAGGGGGGACCAAGAGACCCAGTACTTC. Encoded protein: CSVVGARGDQETQYF.

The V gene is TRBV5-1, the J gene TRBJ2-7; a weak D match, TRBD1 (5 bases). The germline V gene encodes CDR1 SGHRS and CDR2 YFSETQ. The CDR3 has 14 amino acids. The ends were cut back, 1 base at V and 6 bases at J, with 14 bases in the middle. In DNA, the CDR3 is TGCGCCAGCAGCTTGTTTGTCCAGGGTGCCGAGCAGTACTTC. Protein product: CASSLFVQGAEQYF.

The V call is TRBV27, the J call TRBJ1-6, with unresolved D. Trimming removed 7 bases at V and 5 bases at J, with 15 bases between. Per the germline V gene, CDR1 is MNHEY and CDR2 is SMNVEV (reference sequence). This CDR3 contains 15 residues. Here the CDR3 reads CASTLSGVNNSPLHF. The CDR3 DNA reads TGTGCCAGCACCCTCTCCGGGGTAAATAATTCACCCCTCCACTTT.

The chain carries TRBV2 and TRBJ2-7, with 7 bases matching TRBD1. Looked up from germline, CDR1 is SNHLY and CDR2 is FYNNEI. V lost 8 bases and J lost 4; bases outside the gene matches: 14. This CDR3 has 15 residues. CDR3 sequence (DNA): TGTGCCAGCGGGGGAAGACAGGGATCGGAGTACGAGCAGTACTTC. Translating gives CASGGRQGSEYEQYF.

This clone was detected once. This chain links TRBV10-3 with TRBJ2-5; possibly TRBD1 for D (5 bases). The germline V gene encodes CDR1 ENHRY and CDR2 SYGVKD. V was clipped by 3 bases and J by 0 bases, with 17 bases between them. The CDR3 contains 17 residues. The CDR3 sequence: CAISEPRQFANQETQYF. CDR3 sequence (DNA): TGTGCCATCAGTGAACCGCGACAGTTTGCGAACCAAGAGACCCAGTACTTC.

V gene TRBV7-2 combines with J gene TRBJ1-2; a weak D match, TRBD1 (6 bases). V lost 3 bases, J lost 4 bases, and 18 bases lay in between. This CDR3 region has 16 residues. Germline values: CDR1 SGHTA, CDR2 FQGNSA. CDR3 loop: CASSLQTGHGGYGYTF. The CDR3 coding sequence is TGTGCCAGCAGCTTGCAGACAGGCCACGGCGGCTATGGCTACACCTTC.

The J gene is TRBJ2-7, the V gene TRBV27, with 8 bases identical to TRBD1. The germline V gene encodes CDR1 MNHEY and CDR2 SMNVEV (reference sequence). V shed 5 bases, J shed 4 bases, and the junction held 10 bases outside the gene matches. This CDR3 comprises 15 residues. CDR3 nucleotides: TGTGCCAGCAGTGGGTGGACAGGGATGAAATACGAGCAGTACTTC. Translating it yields CASSGWTGMKYEQYF.

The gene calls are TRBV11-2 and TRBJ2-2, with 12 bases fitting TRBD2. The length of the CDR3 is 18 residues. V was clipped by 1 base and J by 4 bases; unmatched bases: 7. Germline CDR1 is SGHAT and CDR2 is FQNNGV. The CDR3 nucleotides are TGTGCCAGCAGCTTAGTTATTGGACTAGCGGGGTCCACCGGGGAGCTGTTTTTT. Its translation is CASSLVIGLAGSTGELFF.

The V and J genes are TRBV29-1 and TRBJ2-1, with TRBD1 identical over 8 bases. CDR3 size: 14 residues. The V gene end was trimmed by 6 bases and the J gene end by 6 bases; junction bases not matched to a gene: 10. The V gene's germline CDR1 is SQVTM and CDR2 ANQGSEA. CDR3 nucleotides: TGCAGCGTCGCTCGGGACAGGATATCCAATGAGCAGTTCTTC. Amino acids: CSVARDRISNEQFF.

CDR3 in amino acids: CASSFDRGNQPQHF. The CDR3 nucleotides read TGTGCCAGCAGCTTTGACAGGGGCAATCAGCCCCAGCATTTT. This sequence joins TRBV6-5 and TRBJ1-5; 7 bases match TRBD1. After removal of 6 bases from V and 2 bases from J, the junction contained 4 bases not matched to a gene. This CDR3 region has 14 residues. Germline V gene sequence: CDR1 MNHEY, CDR2 SVGAGI.

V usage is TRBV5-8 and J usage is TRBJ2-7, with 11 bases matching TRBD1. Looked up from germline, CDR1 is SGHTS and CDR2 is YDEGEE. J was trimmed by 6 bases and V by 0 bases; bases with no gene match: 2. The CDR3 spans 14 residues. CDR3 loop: CASSLAGTGGEQYF. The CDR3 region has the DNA TGTGCCAGCAGCTTGGCCGGGACAGGGGGCGAGCAGTACTTC. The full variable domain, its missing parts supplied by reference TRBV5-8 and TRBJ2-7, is EAGVTQSPTHLIKTRGQQATLRCSPISGHTSVYWYQQALGLGLQFLLWYDEGEERNRGNFPPRFSGRQFPNYSSELNVNALELEDSALYLCASSLAGTGGEQYFGPGTRLTVT.

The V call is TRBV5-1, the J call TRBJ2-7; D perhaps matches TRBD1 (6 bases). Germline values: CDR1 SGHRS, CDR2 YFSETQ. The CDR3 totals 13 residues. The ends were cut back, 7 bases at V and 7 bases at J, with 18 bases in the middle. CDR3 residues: CASGDNPLEEQYF. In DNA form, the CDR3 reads TGCGCCAGCGGGGACAATCCGTTGGAGGAGCAGTACTTC.